This T cell receptor (beta chain) was sequenced in a study of identical twins. Germline CDR1 is SGHRS and CDR2 is YFSETQ. The V gene end was trimmed by 6 bases and the J gene end by 7 bases; junction bases not matched to a gene: 7. This CDR3 has 14 residues. The study, taken as a whole, reports: There was an excess of low generation probability in the out-of-frame alpha sequences that twins shared. Abundant cord blood beta clonotypes carried fewer insertions; memory repertoires showed none.

A remark on this clonotype: What it binds is not known.

Template switching, a step in the protocol, added a universal primer site, and cDNA carried unique molecular identifiers. TCRdb processed the 5' RACE reads anew with MiXCR; each CDR3 protein has one entry. The sample holds around 490,000 distinct CDR3 sequences, approximately 14% seen once. The sample was also linked to a second study, of yellow fever vaccine responses in identical twins. This second study says: Each twin's T cell response to the vaccine was reported to look partly convergent and partly personalized.

The rearrangement uses TRBV5-1 and TRBJ2-1; 10 bases map to TRBD1. This clonotype originated in a woman aged 18-29 years in good health. The sequenced sample was CD4+ T cells sorted from blood. The CDR3 loop is CASNLDRGRNEQFF. The CDR3 DNA follows: TGCGCCAGCAACCTGGACAGGGGGAGGAATGAGCAGTTCTTC. Full variable domain (rest looked up from reference TRBV5-1 and TRBJ2-1): KAGVTQTPRYLIKTRGQQVTLSCSPISGHRSVSWYQQTPGQGLQFLFEYFSETQRNKGNFPGRFSGRQFSNSRSEMNVSTLELGDSALYLCASNLDRGRNEQFFGPGTRLTVL.